The 21 T cell receptor beta chains listed next were all sequenced from one sample in a study of OX40 agonist ivuxolimab in advanced cancers. Repertoires were generated with immunoSEQ multiplex PCR, while TCRdb's copy carries only in-frame clones and drops some. The data contain 75,000 to 90,000 clones, around 94% of them seen just once; the ten biggest clones take up around 2.8%. The sample here was CD4+ or CD8+ T cells sorted from blood, taken in a trial of the OX40 agonist ivuxolimab. The receptors originated from an adult with an advanced solid tumor such as melanoma, head and neck, liver or kidney cancer.

The chain links TRBV6-5 to TRBJ1-1, with D uncertain. The CDR3 spans 14 residues. CDR1 is MNHEY and CDR2 is SVGAGI in the germline V gene. The germline V and J ends were trimmed by 0 bases and 4 bases, with 9 bases remaining between them. This CDR3 reads CASSYSGVGTEAFF. CDR3 in DNA: TGTGCCAGCAGTTACTCTGGGGTAGGCACTGAAGCTTTCTTT.

The genes are TRBV7-9 and TRBJ1-1; no definite D call. The V gene's germline CDR1 is SEHNR and CDR2 FQNEAQ (reference sequence). The V end lost 1 base, the J end lost 10 bases, and 10 bases lay between the germline ends. This CDR3 region has 12 residues. The DNA for the CDR3 is TGTGCCAGCAGCTTAGGGGATCTCGGAGCTTTCTTT. Amino acid sequence: CASSLGDLGAFF. The variable domain in full, completed from reference TRBV7-9 and TRBJ1-1, reads DTGVSQNPRHKITKRGQNVTFRCDPISEHNRLYWYRQTLGQGPEFLTYFQNEAQLEKSRLLSDRFSAERPKGSFSTLEIQRTEQGDSAMYLCASSLGDLGAFFGQGTRLTVV.

This chain links TRBV5-1 with TRBJ1-2; 7 nucleotides align to TRBD1. After removal of 4 bases from V and 0 bases from J, the junction contained 9 bases not matched to a gene. Germline CDR1 is SGHRS and CDR2 is YFSETQ. CDR3 length equals 16 residues. The CDR3 DNA reads as TGCGCCAGCAGCCCTAACTCAGGGGGAGCTAACTATGGCTACACCTTC. As protein: CASSPNSGGANYGYTF.

This clone was seen once. This chain joins TRBV2 and TRBJ1-2; D remains unclear. Germline lookup yields CDR1 SNHLY and CDR2 FYNNEI. This CDR3 contains 14 residues. Trimming took 4 bases from V and 2 from J, leaving 11 bases between them. The CDR3 nucleotides read TGTGCCAGCAGTGTATCAGGAAGCAACTATGGCTACACCTTC. It translates to CASSVSGSNYGYTF. The whole variable domain, filled in from reference TRBV2 and TRBJ1-2, reads EPEVTQTPSHQVTQMGQEVILRCVPISNHLYFYWYRQILGQKVEFLVSFYNNEISEKSEIFDDQFSVERPDGSNFTLKIRSTKLEDSAMYFCASSVSGSNYGYTFGSGTRLTVV.

The chain is built from TRBV11-2 and TRBJ2-7, with 10 nucleotides matching TRBD2. The ends lost 6 bases at V and 2 bases at J; junction bases unmatched: 4. The CDR3 contains 14 residues. Looked up from germline, CDR1 is SGHAT and CDR2 is FQNNGV. Here the CDR3 DNA reads TGTGCCAGCAGACATAGCGGGGGGCCCTACGAGCAGTACTTC. Translation gives CASRHSGGPYEQYF.

The chain uses TRBV7-2 and TRBJ1-3; D gene uncertain. Looked up from germline, CDR1 is SGHTA and CDR2 is FQGNSA. Trimming took 1 base from V and 0 from J, leaving 7 bases between them. The CDR3 extends over 15 amino acids. The CDR3 spells CASSLEVISGNTIYF. The CDR3, as DNA: TGTGCCAGCAGCTTAGAGGTGATCTCTGGAAACACCATATATTTT.

The rearrangement joins TRBV30 to TRBJ2-7; D possibly corresponds to TRBD1 (5 bases). V lost 0 bases, J lost 0 bases, and 9 bases lay in between. The CDR3 loop spans 14 amino acids. Germline assignment: CDR1 GTSNPN and CDR2 SVGIG (reference sequence). As DNA, the CDR3 is TGTGCCTGGAGTGTCTGGACACGCTCCTACGAGCAGTACTTC. Protein product: CAWSVWTRSYEQYF.

The chain joins TRBV5-1 to TRBJ2-3; the D gene could be TRBD1 or TRBD2 (7 bases each). CDR1 is SGHRS, CDR2 YFSETQ, per germline. This CDR3 region has 14 residues. V gave up 4 bases and J gave up 5 bases, with 14 bases separating them. The CDR3 nucleotides are TGCGCCAGCAGCCATACAGGGGAGGGAGATACGCAGTATTTT. This sequence encodes CASSHTGEGDTQYF.

The chain carries TRBV2 and TRBJ1-1; 7 nucleotides align to TRBD1. With V trimmed by 2 bases and J by 0 bases, 6 bases remained unmatched. The germline gives CDR1 SNHLY, CDR2 FYNNEI. This CDR3 has 16 amino acids. The CDR3 here is CASSELGDSLNTEAFF. The CDR3 DNA reads as TGTGCCAGCAGTGAACTAGGGGACAGCTTGAACACTGAAGCTTTCTTT.

J is TRBJ1-6 and V is TRBV2; D uncertain. The CDR3 contains 14 residues. In germline, CDR1 is SNHLY, CDR2 FYNNEI. The V gene lost 8 bases and the J gene lost 3 bases, with 11 bases spanning the gap. CDR3 nucleotides: TGTGCCAGCCTGGTGGGGAACTATAATTCACCCCTCCACTTT. It specifies CASLVGNYNSPLHF.

The chain employs TRBV5-5 and TRBJ1-4; D not resolved. This CDR3 has 16 residues. Germline CDR1 and CDR2: SGHKS and YYEKEE (reference sequence). V was pared by 5 bases and J by 0 bases, with 14 bases between. This CDR3 reads CASSPGDLATNEKLFF. CDR3 in DNA: TGTGCCAGCAGTCCCGGAGACCTTGCAACTAATGAAAAACTGTTTTTT.

The chain links TRBV5-6 to TRBJ1-6, with TRBD1 identical over 9 bases. CDR1 and CDR2 from the germline V gene are SGHDT and YYEEEE. V shed 4 bases, J shed 7 bases, and the junction held 12 bases outside the gene matches. The CDR3 is 17 amino acids. DNA of the CDR3: TGTGCCAGCAGCGACGGACAGGGGAGTGTAAGGAATTCACCCCTCCACTTT. Amino acids: CASSDGQGSVRNSPLHF.

The chain recombines TRBV5-1 with TRBJ2-3; possibly TRBD1 for D (6 bases). Germline CDR1 reads SGHRS; CDR2 reads YFSETQ. CDR3 length: 16 amino acids. The V and J ends lost 3 bases and 1 base respectively, with 15 bases between them. CDR3 bases: TGCGCCAGCAGCTCCGTACGGTCAGGGGGCACAGATACGCAGTATTTT. Protein: CASSSVRSGGTDTQYF. The entire variable domain, with the rest obtained from reference TRBV5-1 and TRBJ2-3, is as follows: KAGVTQTPRYLIKTRGQQVTLSCSPISGHRSVSWYQQTPGQGLQFLFEYFSETQRNKGNFPGRFSGRQFSNSRSEMNVSTLELGDSALYLCASSSVRSGGTDTQYFGPGTRLTVL.

This sequence joins TRBV6-6 and TRBJ1-2; a possible D gene is TRBD1 (6 bases). CDR1 is MNHNY, CDR2 SVGAGI, per germline (reference sequence). CDR3 length: 14 amino acids. V lost 0 bases, J lost 8 bases, and 13 bases lay in between. In nucleotides, the CDR3 is TGTGCCAGCAGTTACTCTTCGGGGGCGCAAGGCTACACCTTC. Protein sequence: CASSYSSGAQGYTF.

The chain recombines TRBV19 with TRBJ2-1; a possible D gene is TRBD1 (5 bases). This CDR3 region has 15 residues. Germline loops: CDR1 LNHDA, CDR2 SQIVND (reference sequence). Trimming shortened V by 3 bases and J by 1 base, and 10 bases separated the two germline ends. CDR3 DNA: TGTGCCAGTAGTATCCAGGGTTGGTCCTACAATGAGCAGTTCTTC. Residues: CASSIQGWSYNEQFF.

This clone was picked up one time. This chain joins TRBV29-1 and TRBJ1-1; D is undetermined. The CDR3 consists of 13 residues. Germline V gene data show CDR1 as SQVTM and CDR2 as ANQGSEA. Trimming stripped 4 bases from V and 1 base from J, with 10 bases between. CDR3 bases: TGCAGCGTTGCGGGCAGGAGGAACACTGAAGCTTTCTTT. Its translation is CSVAGRRNTEAFF.

This chain links TRBV5-1 with TRBJ1-1; 7 bases align to TRBD1. The CDR3 has 16 amino acids. Germline CDR1 and CDR2: SGHRS and YFSETQ. With 4 bases clipped from V and 4 bases from J, the junction kept 13 bases outside the gene matches. CDR3 loop: CASSKSGGRTSTEAFF. Written as DNA, the CDR3 is TGCGCCAGCAGCAAATCAGGGGGGCGGACAAGCACTGAAGCTTTCTTT.

The chain recombines TRBV11-2 with TRBJ1-6; D perhaps matches TRBD1 (6 bases). The CDR3 loop spans 16 amino acids. Germline CDR1 is SGHAT and CDR2 is FQNNGV. Trimming cost V 5 bases and J 7 bases, with 18 bases left between them. The CDR3: CASSPRRGSRNSPLHF. Written as DNA, the CDR3 is TGTGCCAGCAGCCCACGCAGGGGCAGTAGAAATTCACCCCTCCACTTT.

The CDR3 nucleotides read TGCGCCAGCAGCCAGTCGGCCCGCGTGCGGGGCTACACCTTC. Its translation: CASSQSARVRGYTF. The chain links TRBV4-1 to TRBJ1-2; the D is unclear. V shed 3 bases and J shed 8 bases, with 16 bases lying between them. The CDR3 loop spans 14 amino acids. Germline lookup yields CDR1 MGHRA and CDR2 YSYEKL.

The gene calls are TRBV7-2 and TRBJ2-7, with D possibly being TRBD1 (6 bases). Trimming removed 11 bases at V and 6 bases at J, with 17 bases between. The germline gives CDR1 SGHTA, CDR2 FQGNSA. The CDR3 is 12 amino acids. The CDR3 DNA reads TGTGCCGGCGGACAGTCTCTACGCGAGCAGTACTTC. Encoded protein: CAGGQSLREQYF.

This clone was picked up one time. CDR3 DNA: TGTGCCAGCAGCTTAGACTATGGCTACACCTTC. Its translation: CASSLDYGYTF. The rearrangement links TRBV11-1 to TRBJ1-2; no clear D gene. Trimming shortened V by 1 base and J by 3 bases, and 0 bases separated the two germline ends. This CDR3 comprises 11 residues. In germline, CDR1 is SGHAT, CDR2 FQDESV (reference sequence).